This passage covers 30 T cell receptor beta chains from one sample sequenced in a study of cytotoxic CD8 clonotypes in ibrutinib-treated CLL. Some clones are missing from TCRdb's copy, which holds only in-frame ones; the method was immunoSEQ multiplex PCR. The sample shows about 330,000 clones, about 61% of them seen only once. Sample: PBMCs, taken after 36 months of ibrutinib treatment. Receptors were obtained from a human donor with chronic lymphocytic leukemia.

The chain carries TRBV20-1 and TRBJ2-7; unclear D gene. This CDR3 region has 11 residues. Trimming cost V 6 bases and J 12 bases, with 18 bases left between them. Germline CDR1 is DFQATT and CDR2 is SNEGSKA (reference sequence). CDR3 nucleotide sequence: TGCAGTGCACTATCAAGGGCTGCCCGGTACTTC. It specifies CSALSRAARYF.

CDR3 residues: CASSVGKVSPLHF. The CDR3 nucleotides are TGTGCCAGCAGTGTCGGGAAAGTTTCACCCCTCCACTTT. V and J are TRBV25-1 and TRBJ1-6; D not resolved. V was pared by 4 bases and J by 9 bases, with 10 bases between. The CDR3 has 13 amino acids. CDR1 and CDR2 from the germline V gene are MGHDK and SYGVNS.

This clone was seen once. V and J are TRBV2 and TRBJ1-4; TRBD1 matches at 10 bases. Germline CDR1 SNHLY, CDR2 FYNNEI. The ends lost 6 bases at V and 6 bases at J; junction bases unmatched: 4. The CDR3 has 14 residues. The CDR3 DNA is TGTGCCAGCAGGGGGGACAGGGGTTATGAAAAACTGTTTTTT. Amino acid sequence: CASRGDRGYEKLFF.

The chain uses TRBV7-2 and TRBJ2-5; 9 bases are a match to TRBD2. Looked up from germline, CDR1 is SGHTA and CDR2 is FQGNSA. Trimming at V came to 4 bases and at J to 5 bases, leaving 11 bases not matched to a gene. The CDR3 is 16 amino acids. CDR3 protein: CASSSALAGKRETQYF. CDR3 nucleotides: TGTGCCAGCAGCTCAGCGCTAGCGGGGAAGCGGGAGACCCAGTACTTC.

The chain combines TRBV4-3 with TRBJ2-7, with 7 positions matching TRBD1. The CDR3 is made up of 13 amino acids. Germline loops: CDR1 LGHNA, CDR2 YSLEER. V lost 1 base, J lost 7 bases, and 4 bases stayed unmatched. DNA of the CDR3: TGCGCCAGCAGCCAAGGACAGGGCTGGGAGCAGTACTTC. It codes for CASSQGQGWEQYF.

The V gene is TRBV28, the J gene TRBJ2-5; 7 bases are a match to TRBD1. Germline V gene sequence: CDR1 MDHEN, CDR2 SYDVKM. The V and J ends lost 8 bases and 5 bases, in that order; junction bases with no gene match: 11. This CDR3 has 14 residues. CDR3 in DNA: TGTGCCAGCTTACATACGAGGGGGCTGGAGACCCAGTACTTC. This gives the protein CASLHTRGLETQYF.

The chain links TRBV5-1 to TRBJ2-1; D possibly corresponds to TRBD1 (5 bases). Germline V CDR1 and CDR2: SGHRS, YFSETQ. The CDR3 runs 13 residues. Between the trimmed V and J ends, which lost 1 base and 10 bases, there was a span of 12 bases. DNA for the CDR3: TGCGCCAGCAGCTTGTTGGTAGCAGGGGAGCAGTTCTTC. This sequence encodes CASSLLVAGEQFF.

CDR3 sequence: CASSGSQGNYGYTF. The DNA for the CDR3 is TGTGCCAGCAGCGGATCACAGGGAAACTATGGCTACACCTTC. The chain joins TRBV7-9 to TRBJ1-2; TRBD1 is a possible D gene (6 bases). This CDR3 spans 14 amino acids. The germline CDR1 and CDR2 sequences are SEHNR and FQNEAQ (reference sequence). Trimming cost V 5 bases and J 2 bases, with 12 bases left between them.

J is TRBJ2-7 and V is TRBV11-2; D remains unclear. V lost 2 bases to trimming and J lost 5 bases, with 19 bases between them. Germline V gives CDR1 SGHAT, CDR2 FQNNGV. This CDR3 is built from 16 residues. The CDR3, as DNA: TGTGCCAGCAGCTTATTCGCTCTACACCCGGTCGACGAGCAGTACTTC. The encoded protein is CASSLFALHPVDEQYF.

The chain joins TRBV6-1 to TRBJ2-7; D is ambiguous. Deletions cut 4 bases from V and 3 bases from J, with 13 bases between. CDR3 size: 14 residues. Germline lookup yields CDR1 MNHNS and CDR2 SASEGT. CDR3 nucleotide sequence: TGTGCCAGCAGTGCAGTCCAGAAATTCTACGAGCAGTACTTC. It yields the protein CASSAVQKFYEQYF.

The chain employs TRBV5-1 and TRBJ1-1, with D tentatively TRBD1 (5 bases). The germline gives CDR1 SGHRS, CDR2 YFSETQ. Trimming took 0 bases from V and 7 from J, leaving 13 bases between them. The length of the CDR3 is 14 residues. The CDR3 region is CASSLEVGAYEAFF. The CDR3 bases are TGCGCCAGCAGCTTGGAGGTCGGGGCCTATGAAGCTTTCTTT.

This clone came up a few times. The chain employs TRBV19 and TRBJ1-2; 9 nucleotides line up with TRBD1. CDR1 is LNHDA, CDR2 SQIVND, per germline (reference sequence). J was trimmed by 7 bases and V by 4 bases; bases with no gene match: 4. This CDR3 comprises 13 residues. CDR3 sequence: CASSTTGGSGYTF. DNA of the CDR3: TGTGCCAGTAGTACTACAGGGGGCTCTGGCTACACCTTC.

This clone showed up just a few times. V gene TRBV5-1 combines with J gene TRBJ1-6, with D possibly TRBD1 on 6 matching bases. V was pared by 2 bases and J by 5 bases, with 8 bases between. The germline V gene has CDR1 SGHRS and CDR2 YFSETQ. This CDR3 region has 14 residues. This chain's CDR3 is CASSFGQNNSPLHF. CDR3 in DNA: TGCGCCAGCAGCTTCGGACAGAATAATTCACCCCTCCACTTT.

The rearrangement joins TRBV2 to TRBJ2-3; no clear D gene. Germline V gene lookup returns CDR1 SNHLY and CDR2 FYNNEI. The V end lost 4 bases, the J end lost 0 bases, and 8 bases lay between the germline ends. The CDR3 consists of 14 residues. This CDR3 is CASSVSWSTDTQYF. The CDR3 bases are TGTGCCAGCAGTGTGTCGTGGAGCACAGATACGCAGTATTTT.

A word on this clone: Other DNA sequences in the sample encode the same CDR3. The V gene is TRBV7-9, the J gene TRBJ1-1; no clear D gene. Per germline, CDR1 SEHNR and CDR2 FQNEAQ (reference sequence). The CDR3 is made up of 14 amino acids. Trimming left V 0 bases short and J 1 base short, with 6 bases between. The CDR3 reads CASSLAGRNTEAFF. In DNA form, the CDR3 reads TGTGCCAGCAGCTTAGCAGGCAGGAACACTGAAGCTTTCTTT. The whole variable domain, filled in from reference TRBV7-9 and TRBJ1-1, reads DTGVSQNPRHKITKRGQNVTFRCDPISEHNRLYWYRQTLGQGPEFLTYFQNEAQLEKSRLLSDRFSAERPKGSFSTLEIQRTEQGDSAMYLCASSLAGRNTEAFFGQGTRLTVV.

This rearrangement joins TRBV6-5 to TRBJ2-1; the D gene is possibly TRBD1 (6 bases). Germline lookup yields CDR1 MNHEY and CDR2 SVGAGI. This CDR3 has 15 amino acids. V gave up 6 bases and J gave up 7 bases, with 19 bases separating them. CDR3 in amino acids: CASSPHRVWANEQFF. CDR3 DNA: TGTGCCAGCAGCCCTCACAGGGTCTGGGCAAATGAGCAGTTCTTC.

This clone was recorded at least ten times. The V and J genes are TRBV9 and TRBJ2-5, with no clear D. Germline V gives CDR1 SGDLS, CDR2 YYNGEE. The CDR3 loop spans 13 amino acids. V dropped 0 bases and J dropped 5 bases, with 8 bases sitting between them. CDR3 residues: CASSVDRPETQYF. The CDR3 nucleotides are TGTGCCAGCAGCGTAGATAGGCCGGAGACCCAGTACTTC.

This chain uses TRBV2 with TRBJ2-5; perhaps TRBD2 as D (6 bases). Germline values: CDR1 SNHLY, CDR2 FYNNEI. CDR3 length: 12 amino acids. The CDR3 DNA reads as TGTTGCGGGACCGCGTACCAAGAGACCCAGTACTTC. Protein sequence: CCGTAYQETQYF. The whole variable domain, remainder taken from reference TRBV2 and TRBJ2-5, is EPEVTQTPSHQVTQMGQEVILRCVPISNHLYFYWYRQILGQKVEFLVSFYNNEISEKSEIFDDQFSVERPDGSNFTLKIRSTKLEDSAMYFCCGTAYQETQYFGPGTRLLVL.

This clone appeared a few times. V is TRBV6-5 and J is TRBJ2-7; D is possibly TRBD1 or TRBD2 (5 bases each). The CDR3 extends over 13 amino acids. Per germline, CDR1 MNHEY and CDR2 SVGAGI. Trimming left V 8 bases short and J 2 bases short, with 13 bases between. CDR3 in amino acids: CASVGPHTYEQYF. CDR3 nucleotide sequence: TGTGCCAGCGTGGGACCGCATACCTACGAGCAGTACTTC.

This clone has just one count. The V gene is TRBV7-2, the J gene TRBJ1-1; 8 bases are shared with TRBD1. CDR1 and CDR2 (germline): SGHTA, FQGNSA. The J segment lost 5 bases and the V segment lost 4 bases, leaving 6 bases of the junction unmatched. The CDR3 covers 14 residues. The CDR3 DNA reads TGTGCCAGCAGCTCACGCAGGGGGCATACTGAAGCTTTCTTT. Protein sequence: CASSSRRGHTEAFF.

The chain carries TRBV5-1 and TRBJ2-3; TRBD2 matches at 11 bases. CDR3 size: 16 residues. Germline CDR1 is SGHRS and CDR2 is YFSETQ. V lost 1 base, J lost 5 bases, and 6 bases stayed unmatched. CDR3 protein: CASSLRLAGGLDTQYF. The DNA of the CDR3 is TGCGCCAGCAGCTTGAGATTAGCGGGGGGGTTAGATACGCAGTATTTT.

This chain connects TRBV10-3 to TRBJ2-1, with D unresolved. V was cut by 7 bases and J by 4 bases, with 17 bases left in between. This CDR3 contains 15 residues. The germline gives CDR1 ENHRY, CDR2 SYGVKD. CDR3 sequence: CAINSPKERYNEQFF. CDR3 coding DNA: TGTGCCATCAATAGCCCTAAGGAAAGGTACAATGAGCAGTTCTTC.

The chain combines TRBV5-1 with TRBJ1-4; D is undetermined. Trimming removed 4 bases at V and 4 bases at J, with 14 bases between. The CDR3 has 15 residues. From germline, CDR1 is SGHRS and CDR2 YFSETQ. Here the CDR3 reads CASSIDGLINEKLFF. The CDR3, as DNA: TGCGCCAGCAGCATTGACGGACTGATTAATGAAAAACTGTTTTTT.

V and J are TRBV4-3 and TRBJ2-4; 10 nucleotides match TRBD2. The CDR3 runs to 15 residues. Trimming removed 0 bases from V and 5 bases from J; junction bases left unmatched: 1. Germline V gives CDR1 LGHNA, CDR2 YSLEER. The CDR3 protein is CASSQDTSGENIQYF. The CDR3 DNA reads as TGCGCCAGCAGCCAAGATACTAGCGGGGAAAACATTCAGTACTTC.

The CDR3 nucleotides read TGTGCCAGCACCCCAGGAAACCAGGGGGCAGGGTCACCCCTCCACTTT. It specifies CASTPGNQGAGSPLHF. J is TRBJ1-6 and V is TRBV6-6; 8 nucleotides align to TRBD1. Germline CDR1 and CDR2: MNHNY and SVGAGI (reference sequence). J gave up 10 bases and V 7 bases, and 15 bases lay outside the gene matches. This CDR3 is 16 amino acids long.

This rearrangement joins TRBV6-5 to TRBJ1-5; no clear D gene. Trimming took 4 bases from V and 7 from J, leaving 11 bases between them. CDR1 is MNHEY and CDR2 is SVGAGI in the germline V gene. The CDR3 extends over 13 amino acids. CDR3 DNA: TGTGCCAGCAGTTCGAGCTCGTACCAGCCCCAGCATTTT. Protein sequence: CASSSSSYQPQHF.

V and J are TRBV4-1 and TRBJ1-3; TRBD1 aligns across 8 bases. The junction had 13 bases not matched to a gene; V was cut back by 0 bases and J by 0 bases. The CDR3 is 20 amino acids. Germline CDR1 is MGHRA and CDR2 is YSYEKL. CDR3 nucleotide sequence: TGCGCCAGCAGCCAAGACCCGGACAGGGTCGGGGGGTCCTCTGGAAACACCATATATTTT. Translation: CASSQDPDRVGGSSGNTIYF.

This clone was counted only a few times. The chain is built from TRBV27 and TRBJ1-2; TRBD1 matches at 7 bases. Per the germline V gene, CDR1 is MNHEY and CDR2 is SMNVEV (reference sequence). The V and J ends lost 3 bases and 6 bases, in that order; junction bases with no gene match: 10. CDR3 length equals 15 residues. The CDR3 DNA sequence: TGTGCCAGCAGTTTGACGGCCGGGACAGCGGATGGCTACACCTTC. Translation gives CASSLTAGTADGYTF.

The rearrangement joins TRBV28 to TRBJ2-1; D not certain. V was trimmed by 1 base and J by 0 bases, leaving 10 bases between them. The CDR3 contains 16 residues. The V gene's germline CDR1 is MDHEN and CDR2 SYDVKM. The CDR3: CASSLSPPISYNEQFF. CDR3 coding DNA: TGTGCCAGCAGTTTATCCCCTCCGATCTCCTACAATGAGCAGTTCTTC.

This sequence joins TRBV7-9 and TRBJ1-2; TRBD1 is a possible D gene (5 bases). Germline loops: CDR1 SEHNR, CDR2 FQNEAQ (reference sequence). Deletions cut 5 bases from V and 2 bases from J, with 9 bases between. The CDR3 length is 13 residues. The CDR3 nucleotides read TGTGCCAGCAGCACGACAGAAAACTATGGCTACACCTTC. Translated, it gives CASSTTENYGYTF.